This TCR beta chain was obtained from a study of shared clonotypes between healthy human individuals. This clone was detected only a few times. Only in-frame clones appear in the TCRdb table, and some are missing; sequencing was by immunoSEQ multiplex PCR. Of 950,000 to 1,300,000 clones in the sample, under 80% were seen once. CDR3 length equals 16 residues. The germline CDR1 and CDR2 sequences are MDHEN and SYDVKM. V was pared by 7 bases and J by 4 bases, with 22 bases between. This receptor was taken from a man younger than 35 in good health. The chain carries TRBV28 and TRBJ1-1, with D tentatively TRBD1 (5 bases). The sample consisted of memory CD4+ T cells sorted from blood. Subset meaning: CD45RA-negative fraction. The CDR3 region is CASTRRDPGGGTEAFF. The CDR3 nucleotides read TGTGCCAGCACTAGACGGGACCCAGGCGGTGGCACTGAAGCTTTCTTT.